This is a list of T cell receptor beta chains from one sample in a study of cytomegalovirus exposure and HLA in healthy donors. Sequenced by immunoSEQ multiplex PCR; TCRdb stores in-frame clones only, minus some. The sample contains more than 80,000 clones, approximately 70% of which appear only once. Sequenced: PBMCs. Receptors were obtained from a middle-aged man in good health and CMV-seronegative. CDR3s include the opening cysteine and the closing phenylalanine or tryptophan. Each record gives: V gene, D gene, J gene, clone size, CDR3 DNA, CDR3 protein. The D gene is left open where the match is weak. Where a row states a size, it is once, few, many or the class of an expanded clone; other rows omit it.

TRBV5-4	.	TRBJ2-6	few	TGTGCCAGCAGCATCCAGGGAACTGGGGCCAACGTCCTGACTTTC	CASSIQGTGANVLTF
TRBV7-8	TRBD2	TRBJ2-3	.	TGTGCCAGCAGCCCCCGTGGAGCGGGGGAGACAGATACGCAGTATTTT	CASSPRGAGETDTQYF
TRBV14	.	TRBJ1-2	.	TGTGCCAGCAGCCAAGATCGGAGGGATGGCTACACCTTC	CASSQDRRDGYTF
TRBV12-5	TRBD1	TRBJ2-5	.	TGTGCTAGTGGTTCGACAGGGTTGGGAGAGACCCAGTACTTC	CASGSTGLGETQYF
TRBV11-2	TRBD1	TRBJ1-2	.	TGTGCCAGCAGACCGGGACAGTCCAACTATGGCTACACCTTC	CASRPGQSNYGYTF
TRBV25-1	TRBD2	TRBJ2-3	.	TGTGCCAGCAGTGAATGGGAGGGAAAGGGCACAGATACGCAGTATTTT	CASSEWEGKGTDTQYF
TRBV21-1	.	TRBJ1-6	.	TGTGCCAGCAGCAAAGACAGGGAACCTCGAGATTCACCCCTCCACTTT	CASSKDREPRDSPLHF
TRBV5-4	TRBD2	TRBJ2-7	.	TGTGCCAGCAGCTTAAGTCTGACGGGGGGGACCTACGAGCAGTACTTC	CASSLSLTGGTYEQYF
TRBV29-1	.	TRBJ2-1	few	TGCAGCGTTCTGGGTCCGGGGGGCGAGCAGTTCTTC	CSVLGPGGEQFF
TRBV4-2	TRBD2	TRBJ2-3	.	TGTGCCAGCCGAACCGGGGGGAGCACAGATACGCAGTATTTT	CASRTGGSTDTQYF
TRBV28	TRBD1	TRBJ1-4	.	TGTGCCAGCAGCCCAGGGTACAGGGGGCACGGACTGTTTTTT	CASSPGYRGHGLFF
TRBV11-3	.	TRBJ2-2	few	TGTGCCAGCAGCCAGGACAGGAACACCGGGGAGCTGTTTTTT	CASSQDRNTGELFF
TRBV7-2	TRBD2	TRBJ2-3	.	TGTGCCGGCAGCCGCCCGACTAGCGGGGATACGCAGTATTTT	CAGSRPTSGDTQYF
TRBV4-2	TRBD2	TRBJ2-2	.	TGTGCCAGCAGCCAAGGGGTAGCGGGAGAATCCGGGGAGCTGTTTTTT	CASSQGVAGESGELFF